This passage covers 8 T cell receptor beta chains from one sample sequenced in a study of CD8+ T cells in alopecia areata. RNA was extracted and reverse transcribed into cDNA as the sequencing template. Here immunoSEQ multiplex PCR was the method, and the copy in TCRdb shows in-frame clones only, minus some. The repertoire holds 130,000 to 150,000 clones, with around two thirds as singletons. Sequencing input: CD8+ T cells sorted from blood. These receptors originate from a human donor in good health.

CDR3 region: CASSYGLAGGEQFF. The CDR3 nucleotides are TGTGCCAGCAGTTATGGCCTAGCGGGAGGGGAGCAGTTCTTC. The J gene is TRBJ2-1, the V gene TRBV6-5, with TRBD2 matching 12 bases. Germline V gene sequence: CDR1 MNHEY, CDR2 SVGAGI. The CDR3 is 14 residues long. V was pared by 3 bases and J by 10 bases, with 4 bases of the junction left unmatched.

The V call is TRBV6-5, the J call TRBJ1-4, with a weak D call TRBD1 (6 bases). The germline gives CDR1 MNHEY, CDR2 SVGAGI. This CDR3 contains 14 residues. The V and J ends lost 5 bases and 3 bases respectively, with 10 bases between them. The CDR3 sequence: CASSQGWANEKLFF. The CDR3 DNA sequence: TGTGCCAGCAGTCAGGGGTGGGCTAATGAAAAACTGTTTTTT.

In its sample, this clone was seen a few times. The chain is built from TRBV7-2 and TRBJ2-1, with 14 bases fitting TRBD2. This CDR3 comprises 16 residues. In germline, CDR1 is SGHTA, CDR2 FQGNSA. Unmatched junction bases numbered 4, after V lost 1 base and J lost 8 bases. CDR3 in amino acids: CASSLGLAGGRDEQFF. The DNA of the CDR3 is TGTGCCAGCAGCTTAGGACTAGCGGGAGGGAGAGATGAGCAGTTCTTC.

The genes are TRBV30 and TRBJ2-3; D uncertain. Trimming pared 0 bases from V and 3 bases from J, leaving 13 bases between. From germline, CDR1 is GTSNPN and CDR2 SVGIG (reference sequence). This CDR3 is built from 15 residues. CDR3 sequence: CAWSVLALTTDTQYF. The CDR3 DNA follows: TGTGCCTGGAGTGTACTGGCGTTGACAACAGATACGCAGTATTTT.

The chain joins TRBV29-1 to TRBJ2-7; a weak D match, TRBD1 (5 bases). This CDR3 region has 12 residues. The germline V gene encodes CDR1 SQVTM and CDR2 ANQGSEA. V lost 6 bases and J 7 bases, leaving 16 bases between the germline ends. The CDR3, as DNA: TGCAGCGTGTTGCAGGGATCCGGGGAGCAGTACTTC. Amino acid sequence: CSVLQGSGEQYF.

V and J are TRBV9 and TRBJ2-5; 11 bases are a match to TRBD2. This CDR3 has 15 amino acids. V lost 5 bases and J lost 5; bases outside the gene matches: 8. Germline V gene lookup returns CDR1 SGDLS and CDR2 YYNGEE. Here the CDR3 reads CASSPLAGGQETQYF. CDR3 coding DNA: TGTGCCAGCAGTCCCTTAGCGGGAGGGCAGGAGACCCAGTACTTC.

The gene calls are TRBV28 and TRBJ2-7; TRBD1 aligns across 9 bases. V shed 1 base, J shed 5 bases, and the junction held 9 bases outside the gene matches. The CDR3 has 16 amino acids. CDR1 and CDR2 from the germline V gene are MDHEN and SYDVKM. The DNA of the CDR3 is TGTGCCAGCAGTTTATACGACGGGACAGGGTCCCACGAGCAGTACTTC. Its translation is CASSLYDGTGSHEQYF.

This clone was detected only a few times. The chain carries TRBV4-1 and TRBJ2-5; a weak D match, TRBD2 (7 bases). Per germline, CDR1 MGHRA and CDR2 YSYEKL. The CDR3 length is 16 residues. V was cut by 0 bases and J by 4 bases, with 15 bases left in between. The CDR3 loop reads CASSQEMAGARETQYF. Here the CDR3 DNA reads TGCGCCAGCAGCCAAGAGATGGCGGGGGCACGAGAGACCCAGTACTTC.